These 10 T cell receptor beta chains share one sample of origin, sequenced in a study of cytomegalovirus exposure and HLA in healthy donors. The PCR used 60 Vbeta and 13 Jbeta primers. This table comes from immunoSEQ multiplex PCR, and its TCRdb copy is limited to in-frame clones, with some not included. Among just under 95,000 clones, around four fifths were seen once, and the ten largest hold roughly 7.3%. The specimen sequenced was PBMCs. Receptors originate from a man between 45 and 60 years old in good health and CMV-seropositive.

The chain uses TRBV7-3 and TRBJ1-3; the match to TRBD1 covers 7 bases. CDR3 length equals 19 residues. V lost 0 bases and J lost 0; bases outside the gene matches: 11. Looked up from germline, CDR1 is SGHTA and CDR2 is FQGTGA. Written as DNA, the CDR3 is TGTGCCAGCAGCTTAACGCGATGGGACAGAGATAACTCTGGAAACACCATATATTTT. Translated, it gives CASSLTRWDRDNSGNTIYF.

The gene calls are TRBV14 and TRBJ1-1, with no clear D. CDR1 is SGHDN, CDR2 FVKESK, per germline. Trimming stripped 3 bases from V and 4 bases from J, with 15 bases between. CDR3 length: 15 amino acids. The chain's CDR3 is CASSHLGGKGTEAFF. The CDR3 DNA is TGTGCCAGCAGCCACCTGGGAGGGAAGGGCACTGAAGCTTTCTTT.

The chain is built from TRBV6-5 and TRBJ2-2; 7 nucleotides line up with TRBD1. There are 14 residues in the CDR3. The germline V gene encodes CDR1 MNHEY and CDR2 SVGAGI. V dropped 3 bases and J dropped 5; count of bases not matched to a gene: 3. For the CDR3, the DNA is TGTGCCAGCAGTTATGGACAGGTTACCGGGGAGCTGTTTTTT. Translating gives CASSYGQVTGELFF.

The chain recombines TRBV30 with TRBJ1-2; no clear D gene. V shed 2 bases and J shed 2 bases, with 12 bases lying between them. The germline V gene has CDR1 GTSNPN and CDR2 SVGIG (reference sequence). This CDR3 has 14 residues. The CDR3 here is CAWSPSNINYGYTF. The CDR3 bases are TGTGCCTGGAGTCCGTCAAACATCAACTATGGCTACACCTTC.

This clone was observed a handful of times. J is TRBJ2-1 and V is TRBV5-5, with D perhaps matching TRBD2 (6 bases). With 4 bases removed from V and 1 base from J, the gap between germline ends came to 21 bases. Germline loops: CDR1 SGHKS, CDR2 YYEKEE (reference sequence). This CDR3 region has 18 residues. The CDR3 sequence: CASSPEGQIVLSYNEQFF. The CDR3 nucleotides read TGTGCCAGCAGCCCGGAGGGGCAAATCGTCCTTTCCTACAATGAGCAGTTCTTC.

This rearrangement joins TRBV19 to TRBJ1-4, with 7 bases identical to TRBD1. There are 14 residues in the CDR3. Trimming took 4 bases from V and 7 from J; bases not matched to a gene: 6. Germline V gene lookup returns CDR1 LNHDA and CDR2 SQIVND (reference sequence). CDR3 in DNA: TGTGCCAGTAGTACACAGGGGTCGGTTGAAAAACTGTTTTTT. Translated, it gives CASSTQGSVEKLFF.

This chain links TRBV9 with TRBJ1-5, with TRBD1 matching 8 bases. CDR1 and CDR2 (germline): SGDLS, YYNGEE. The CDR3 runs to 15 residues. J was trimmed by 5 bases and V by 3 bases; bases with no gene match: 7. The CDR3 is CASSEQGEVYQPQHF. DNA of the CDR3: TGTGCCAGCAGCGAACAGGGGGAAGTCTATCAGCCCCAGCATTTT.

This clone was detected only once. J is TRBJ2-7 and V is TRBV9, with D possibly matching TRBD2 (6 bases). The CDR3 contains 14 residues. V lost 0 bases to trimming and J lost 5 bases, with 12 bases between them. Germline CDR1 SGDLS, CDR2 YYNGEE. The CDR3 DNA sequence: TGTGCCAGCAGCGTAGGAGGAGGGACCCACGAGCAGTACTTC. Translation gives CASSVGGGTHEQYF.

The chain uses TRBV7-9 and TRBJ2-1; 9 bases map to TRBD2. This CDR3 contains 15 residues. V was pared by 5 bases and J by 1 base, with 3 bases of the junction left unmatched. CDR1 SEHNR and CDR2 FQNEAQ come from the germline V gene (reference sequence). The CDR3 region is CASSPSGGSYNEQFF. The DNA for the CDR3 is TGTGCCAGCAGCCCGAGCGGGGGGTCCTACAATGAGCAGTTCTTC. Supplemented by reference TRBV7-9 and TRBJ2-1, the full variable domain reads DTGVSQNPRHKITKRGQNVTFRCDPISEHNRLYWYRQTLGQGPEFLTYFQNEAQLEKSRLLSDRFSAERPKGSFSTLEIQRTEQGDSAMYLCASSPSGGSYNEQFFGPGTRLTVL.

The chain joins TRBV5-6 to TRBJ1-2; 8 bases fit TRBD1. CDR3 size: 15 residues. Germline V lookup: CDR1 SGHDT, CDR2 YYEEEE. V lost 1 base to trimming and J lost 4 bases; unmatched junction nucleotides: 6. CDR3 bases: TGTGCCAGCAGCTTGCGTGGACAGGGTCCCTATGGCTACACCTTC. Encoded protein: CASSLRGQGPYGYTF.